This T cell receptor beta chain was retrieved from a study of response to subunit inactivated influenza vaccine (dated by TCRdb to the late 2010s). Background on the whole study: The study used deep quantitative T cell receptor repertoire profiling to track responses to a trivalent subunit inactivated influenza vaccine. Study-wide findings and limitations: It was suggested by the authors that each seasonal influenza vaccination may recruit only a limited number of new T cells.

From cysteine to phenylalanine, the CDR3 is 13 amino acids long. Kept here is only the CDR3 DNA, which spans 39 bases and is read in frame from base 1. V is pared back by 6 bases and J by 4 bases, with 10 bases lying between the germline termini. Taken from the germline V gene, the CDR1 and CDR2 loops are MNHNS and SASEGT. As regards this clonotype: Its recognized antigen is unknown. No clone much larger than this one lies a single base away; base qualities are absent.

Receptor amplification or capture employed RT-PCR. The run used an Illumina HiSeq 2500. TCRdb redid the processing of the public reads, applying fastp at Q25 and MiXCR, and retained in-frame beta chains. Rows with one shared CDR3 protein collapse into an entry with the most common genes and DNA. This sample gives 600,000 to 850,000 distinct CDR3 sequences in total; about 14% of them show up just once. The ten largest clones capture approximately 7.6% of the sample. The chain employs TRBV6-1 and TRBJ1-5; there is no confident call for the D gene. The starting material was PBMCs from blood, obtained less than 15 days before vaccination. This sequence originates from a man aged 45 to 65 who received an inactivated influenza vaccine. Donor details come from another sample of the same person, matched by shared clones. The nucleotide sequence reads as follows: TGTGCCAGCAGGGTGGCACGGAATCAGCCCCAGCATTTT. This sequence encodes CASRVARNQPQHF.